One and the same sample provided the 8 T cell receptor beta chains below, sequenced in a study of T cell repertoires and HLA-DP antigens. Which antigens these TCRs recognize remains unknown. Here immunoSEQ multiplex PCR was the method, and the copy in TCRdb shows in-frame clones only, minus some. The repertoire holds 65,000 to 95,000 clones, with about four fifths as singletons. The sequencing input was CD4+ T cells from PBMCs. The receptors originated from a man between 60 and 70 years old in good health and CMV-seronegative.

This chain uses TRBV5-4 with TRBJ1-2, with 9 bases that match TRBD1. CDR3 length: 17 residues. In germline, CDR1 is SGHNT, CDR2 YYREEE (reference sequence). With 4 bases clipped from V and 2 bases from J, the junction kept 12 bases outside the gene matches. The DNA of the CDR3 is TGTGCCAGCAGCCCACCTGGACAGGGGATATTCAACTATGGCTACACCTTC. Translation: CASSPPGQGIFNYGYTF.

The count of this clone is one. This chain connects TRBV7-9 to TRBJ2-7, with TRBD2 matching 7 bases. The J segment lost 5 bases and the V segment lost 5 bases, leaving 9 bases of the junction unmatched. Germline V gene sequence: CDR1 SEHNR, CDR2 FQNEAQ (reference sequence). The CDR3 spans 14 residues. In nucleotides, the CDR3 is TGTGCCAGCAGCCCTCAGCGGGGCCTTGACGAGCAGTACTTC. Protein sequence: CASSPQRGLDEQYF.

This chain links TRBV6-5 with TRBJ2-5, with D unresolved. This CDR3 has 13 amino acids. V was trimmed by 6 bases and J by 7 bases, leaving 15 bases between them. The germline CDR1 and CDR2 sequences are MNHEY and SVGAGI. CDR3: CASSEKVPRTQYF. For the CDR3, the DNA is TGTGCCAGCAGCGAAAAGGTTCCGCGGACCCAGTACTTC.

This chain uses TRBV29-1 with TRBJ2-1; D remains ambiguous. V was pared by 2 bases and J by 2 bases, with 13 bases between. The germline gives CDR1 SQVTM, CDR2 ANQGSEA. The CDR3 contains 15 residues. Here the CDR3 DNA reads TGCAGCGTTGAAATTGTGAGACCAGCCTACAATGAGCAGTTCTTC. It encodes CSVEIVRPAYNEQFF.

The V gene is TRBV19, the J gene TRBJ1-1, with a possible D match to TRBD1 (5 bases). Germline CDR1 and CDR2: LNHDA and SQIVND (reference sequence). The CDR3 totals 13 residues. The V and J ends lost 3 bases and 1 base respectively, with 6 bases between them. The CDR3 loop reads CASSMTENTEAFF. The CDR3 region has the DNA TGTGCCAGTAGTATGACAGAGAACACTGAAGCTTTCTTT.

The V call is TRBV13, the J call TRBJ2-3; D is perhaps TRBD1 or TRBD2 (5 bases each). V gave up 5 bases and J gave up 5 bases, with 14 bases separating them. The CDR3 length is 14 residues. CDR1 is PRHDT and CDR2 is FYEKMQ in the germline V gene (reference sequence). The CDR3 DNA is TGTGCCAGCAGCGTGGGACCAGTGAGAGATACGCAGTATTTT. It specifies CASSVGPVRDTQYF.

The chain couples TRBV30 to TRBJ2-1, with D unclear. This CDR3 comprises 14 residues. The germline CDR1 and CDR2 sequences are GTSNPN and SVGIG (reference sequence). V was shortened by 5 bases and J by 3 bases, with 14 bases between the two germline ends. CDR3 nucleotide sequence: TGTGCCTGGGTAGCCCCCAGGTTCTACAATGAGCAGTTCTTC. Its translation is CAWVAPRFYNEQFF.

The chain uses TRBV9 and TRBJ2-1; a possible D gene is TRBD2 (5 bases). CDR3 length equals 16 residues. The V end was cut by 3 bases, the J end by 3 bases, with 16 bases between. Germline CDR1 SGDLS, CDR2 YYNGEE. DNA for the CDR3: TGTGCCAGCAGCGGTCCCGGTCGGGGTCGCTACAATGAGCAGTTCTTC. This sequence encodes CASSGPGRGRYNEQFF.